This is a list of T cell receptor beta chains from one sample in a study of blood T cells in healthy people across ages. TCRdb itself ran the 5' RACE reads through MiXCR, one entry per CDR3 protein. Here the sample spans 1.5 million to 2 million distinct CDR3 sequences, about 30% being singletons. Sequenced input: blood. Receptors originate from a woman in her thirties in good health. CDR3s include the opening cysteine and the closing phenylalanine or tryptophan. The order of the fields is D gene, clone size, J gene, V gene, CDR3 protein, CDR3 DNA. D genes are given only for firm matches. Rows may omit the clone size; those that give it use once, few, many or a size class.

D: TRBD1; size: NA; J: TRBJ1-1; V: TRBV20-1; CDR3: CSARDRTGRHQGNTEAFF; DNA: TGCAGTGCTAGAGATCGGACAGGGCGCCACCAGGGGAACACTGAAGCTTTCTTT
D: NA; size: few; J: TRBJ2-5; V: TRBV18; CDR3: CASSPRLYRLQGTQETQYF; DNA: TGTGCCAGCTCACCACGGCTTTATAGGTTGCAGGGGACACAAGAGACCCAGTACTTC
D: NA; size: NA; J: TRBJ1-5; V: TRBV2; CDR3: CASSEWTVNQPQHF; DNA: TGTGCCAGCAGTGAGTGGACAGTCAATCAGCCCCAGCATTTT
D: NA; size: NA; J: TRBJ1-1; V: TRBV18; CDR3: CASSPPREREAFF; DNA: TGTGCCAGCTCCCCACCCCGGGAGAGAGAAGCTTTCTTT
D: TRBD1; size: many; J: TRBJ2-7; V: TRBV20-1; CDR3: CSARGQGVREQYF; DNA: TGCAGTGCTAGGGGACAGGGAGTGCGCGAGCAGTACTTC
D: TRBD2; size: NA; J: TRBJ2-7; V: TRBV7-9; CDR3: CASSLPSTSGGASYEQYF; DNA: TGTGCCAGCAGCTTACCCTCAACTAGCGGGGGGGCGTCCTACGAGCAGTACTTC
D: TRBD1; size: many; J: TRBJ2-5; V: TRBV4-1; CDR3: CASSQGTQSWDSLKETQYF; DNA: TGCGCCAGCAGCCAAGGCACCCAAAGTTGGGACAGCCTAAAAGAGACCCAGTACTTC
D: TRBD1; size: NA; J: TRBJ2-5; V: TRBV5-5; CDR3: CASSPYRGIRQETQYF; DNA: TGTGCCAGCAGCCCGTACAGGGGGATACGGCAAGAGACCCAGTACTTC
D: TRBD1; size: many; J: TRBJ2-7; V: TRBV29-1; CDR3: CSVEVVGTATYEQYF; DNA: TGCAGCGTTGAAGTAGTAGGGACAGCTACCTACGAGCAGTACTTC
D: TRBD2; size: few; J: TRBJ2-1; V: TRBV15; CDR3: CATSRVNGRDEQFF; DNA: TGTGCCACCAGCAGAGTAAATGGGAGGGATGAGCAGTTCTTC